What follows is one T cell receptor (beta chain) and its context. This sample was taken from a study of CD8 T cells in Susac syndrome. Random hexamers primed reverse transcription of about 0.45 to 1 ug RNA. Using its own MiXCR run on the immunoSEQ multiplex PCR reads, TCRdb lists one record per CDR3 protein. The data contain around 300,000 distinct CDR3 sequences, about 91% of them singletons. This TCR was sampled from a human donor with multiple sclerosis. Sequenced: CD4+ T cells from PBMCs.

CDR3 coding DNA: TGTGCCAGCAGTTTATACTCCACCGACCACATCACAGGGGGGGTCGAGCAGTACTTC. Amino acid sequence: CASSLYSTDHITGGVEQYF. This chain uses TRBV27 with TRBJ2-7; a possible D gene is TRBD1 (8 bases). Germline assignment: CDR1 MNHEY and CDR2 SMNVEV (reference sequence). Deletions cut 1 base from V and 6 bases from J, with 28 bases between. The length of the CDR3 is 19 residues.